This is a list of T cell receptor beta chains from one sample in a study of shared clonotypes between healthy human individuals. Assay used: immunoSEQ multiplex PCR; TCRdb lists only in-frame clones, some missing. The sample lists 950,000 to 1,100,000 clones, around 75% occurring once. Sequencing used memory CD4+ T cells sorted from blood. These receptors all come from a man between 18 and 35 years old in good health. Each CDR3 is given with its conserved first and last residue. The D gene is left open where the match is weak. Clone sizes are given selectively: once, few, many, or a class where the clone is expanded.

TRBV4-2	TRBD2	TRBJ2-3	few	CASSQEAQRGGTDTQYF	TGTGCCAGCAGCCAAGAAGCTCAGCGGGGGGGCACAGATACGCAGTATTTT
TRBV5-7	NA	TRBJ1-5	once	CASSLVFRVRRNQPQHF	TGTGCCAGCAGCTTGGTGTTTCGGGTCAGAAGGAATCAGCCCCAGCATTTT
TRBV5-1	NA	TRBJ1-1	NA	CASSLLPQVGTEAFF	TGCGCCAGCAGCTTGCTCCCGCAGGTTGGCACTGAAGCTTTCTTT
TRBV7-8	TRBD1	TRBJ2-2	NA	CASSTRTGGTGELFF	TGTGCCAGCAGCACGAGGACAGGCGGCACCGGGGAGCTGTTTTTT
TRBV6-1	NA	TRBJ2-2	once	CASSERSGNTGELFF	TGTGCCAGCAGTGAAAGGTCAGGGAACACCGGGGAGCTGTTTTTT
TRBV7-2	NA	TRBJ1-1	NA	CASSLVGQSNTEAFF	TGTGCCAGCAGCTTAGTAGGGCAATCGAACACTGAAGCTTTCTTT
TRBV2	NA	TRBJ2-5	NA	CASSRGLKETQYF	TGTGCCAGCAGCAGGGGACTAAAAGAGACCCAGTACTTC
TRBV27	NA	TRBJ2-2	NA	CASSFADDHTGELFF	TGTGCCAGCAGCTTCGCGGACGATCACACCGGGGAGCTGTTTTTT
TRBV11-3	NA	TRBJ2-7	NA	CASSSAGNEQYF	TGTGCCAGCAGCTCTGCTGGGAACGAGCAGTACTTC
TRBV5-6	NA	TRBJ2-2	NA	CASSLTAGELFF	TGTGCCAGCAGCTTAACTGCAGGGGAGCTGTTTTTT
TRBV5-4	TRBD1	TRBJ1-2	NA	CASTSLGTGRGFYGYTF	TGTGCCAGCACCTCCCTTGGGACAGGGAGGGGATTCTATGGCTACACCTTC
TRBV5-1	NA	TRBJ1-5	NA	CASSLDGLNQPQHF	TGCGCCAGCAGCTTGGATGGGTTGAATCAGCCCCAGCATTTT
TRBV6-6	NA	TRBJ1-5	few	CASRDWGYSNQPQHF	TGTGCCAGCAGGGATTGGGGTTATAGCAATCAGCCCCAGCATTTT
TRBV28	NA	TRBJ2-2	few	CASSLPWLAGELFF	TGTGCCAGCAGTTTACCTTGGCTCGCCGGGGAGCTGTTTTTT
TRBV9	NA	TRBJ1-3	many	CASSATGGNTIYF	TGTGCCAGCAGCGCCACAGGTGGAAACACCATATATTTT
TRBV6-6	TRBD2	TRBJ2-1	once	CASSYETSIYNEQFF	TGTGCCAGCAGTTACGAGACTAGCATCTACAATGAGCAGTTCTTC
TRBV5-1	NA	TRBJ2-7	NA	CASSSEGYNEQYF	TGCGCCAGCAGTTCGGAGGGGTACAACGAGCAGTACTTC
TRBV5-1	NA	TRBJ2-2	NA	CASSPNPISNTGELFF	TGCGCCAGCAGCCCGAACCCAATCTCGAACACCGGGGAGCTGTTTTTT